This T cell receptor beta chain was obtained from a study of blood T cell repertoires in COVID-19. The data were produced by immunoSEQ multiplex PCR, yet TCRdb's version contains in-frame clones alone and is incomplete. The repertoire holds some 200,000 clones, with roughly 80% as singletons. Trimming took 2 bases from V and 6 from J, leaving 10 bases between them. The CDR3 loop spans 13 amino acids. CDR1 and CDR2 (germline): MDHEN, SYDVKM. The clonotype comes from a woman at least 80 years old with COVID-19, enrolled during active disease. Sample: peripheral blood. V usage is TRBV28 and J usage is TRBJ1-2; D is uncertain. The CDR3 protein is CASSLPGRNGYTF. CDR3 DNA: TGTGCCAGCAGTTTACCGGGTCGGAATGGCTACACCTTC.